This T cell receptor beta chain was sequenced during a study of neoadjuvant anti-PD-1 for oral cavity cancer. J was trimmed by 5 bases and V by 5 bases; bases with no gene match: 9. The CDR3 is made up of 15 amino acids. Germline lookup yields CDR1 SEHNR and CDR2 FQNEAQ (reference sequence). Only in-frame clones appear in the TCRdb table, and some are missing; sequencing was by immunoSEQ multiplex PCR. Found here are 55,000 to 75,000 clones, around four fifths of them singletons; the top ten hold 2% to 3%. The sequence came from a person aged 35-79 years with oral cavity squamous cell carcinoma. The genes are TRBV7-9 and TRBJ2-5, with 9 bases matching TRBD1. The starting material was PBMCs, obtained before nivolumab (anti-PD-1) treatment. The CDR3 sequence is CASSPRDRASETQYF. CDR3 bases: TGTGCCAGCAGCCCCCGGGACAGGGCATCGGAGACCCAGTACTTC.